The 9 T cell receptor beta chains below come from one sample, sequenced in a study of OX40 agonist ivuxolimab in advanced cancers. Profiled with immunoSEQ multiplex PCR; TCRdb holds only in-frame clones, not every one. The sample shows approximately 120,000 clones, around 92% of them seen only once. The specimen comprised CD4+ or CD8+ T cells sorted from blood, sampled in a trial of the OX40 agonist ivuxolimab. These receptors came from an adult with an advanced solid tumor such as melanoma, head and neck, liver or kidney cancer.

This clone was detected only a few times. The chain employs TRBV7-2 and TRBJ1-4; 9 nucleotides match TRBD1. CDR1 SGHTA and CDR2 FQGNSA come from the germline V gene. V was clipped by 6 bases and J by 2 bases; unmatched bases: 7. The CDR3 covers 16 residues. This CDR3 is CASSIQGASTNEKLFF. As DNA, the CDR3 is TGTGCCAGCAGTATACAGGGGGCGTCGACTAATGAAAAACTGTTTTTT.

The sample holds one count of this clone. The chain carries TRBV15 and TRBJ2-4; D is unclear. The CDR3 covers 17 residues. Germline CDR1 is LNHNV and CDR2 is YYDKDF (reference sequence). V lost 2 bases and J lost 1, with 15 bases in between. CDR3 sequence reads: CATSRHGNSVAKNIQYF. The CDR3 DNA sequence: TGTGCCACCAGCAGACACGGAAACAGTGTGGCCAAAAACATTCAGTACTTC.

The J gene is TRBJ2-3, the V gene TRBV11-2, with D perhaps assigned TRBD1 or TRBD2 (5 bases each). This CDR3 is built from 16 residues. Germline CDR1 reads SGHAT; CDR2 reads FQNNGV. Trimming stripped 1 base from V and 3 bases from J, with 14 bases between. CDR3 DNA sequence: TGTGCCAGCAGCTTAGGGGGACGCAGTGGGACAGATACGCAGTATTTT. Translation: CASSLGGRSGTDTQYF.

The rearrangement links TRBV5-5 to TRBJ1-5; 7 bases line up with TRBD1. With V trimmed by 4 bases and J by 5 bases, 3 bases remained unmatched. The germline CDR1 and CDR2 sequences are SGHKS and YYEKEE (reference sequence). There are 13 residues in the CDR3. The CDR3 DNA reads as TGTGCCAGCAGCCCACAGGGGTATCAGCCCCAGCATTTT. It codes for CASSPQGYQPQHF.

The chain uses TRBV28 and TRBJ1-1; maybe TRBD1 (5 bases). V was shortened by 4 bases and J by 7 bases, with 16 bases between the two germline ends. Per the germline V gene, CDR1 is MDHEN and CDR2 is SYDVKM. The CDR3 sequence is 14 residues long. DNA of the CDR3: TGTGCCAGCAGTTCCTCGGGGGTGGTAGGTGAAGCTTTCTTT. Translated, it gives CASSSSGVVGEAFF.

The chain links TRBV20-1 to TRBJ2-2; weak D call: TRBD1 (5 bases). The germline V gene encodes CDR1 DFQATT and CDR2 SNEGSKA (reference sequence). Trimming removed 5 bases from V and 5 bases from J, with 6 bases in between. The CDR3 extends over 11 amino acids. The CDR3 DNA follows: TGCAGTGCTGACAGTACCGGGGAGCTGTTTTTT. Encoded protein: CSADSTGELFF.

The genes are TRBV11-2 and TRBJ1-1, with 7 bases fitting TRBD1. Germline CDR1 reads SGHAT; CDR2 reads FQNNGV. The CDR3 is 14 amino acids. Trimming cost V 3 bases and J 0 bases; bases outside gene matches: 1. CDR3 DNA: TGTGCCAGCAGCTTCGGACAGGTGAACACTGAAGCTTTCTTT. Translated, it gives CASSFGQVNTEAFF.

The chain combines TRBV5-1 with TRBJ2-5; 8 bases are a match to TRBD2. Germline V gene data show CDR1 as SGHRS and CDR2 as YFSETQ. The CDR3 is made up of 16 amino acids. Germline trimming cut 2 bases from V and 1 base from J; bases unmatched to any gene: 7. CDR3 residues: CASSFGPTSAQETQYF. The DNA for the CDR3 is TGCGCCAGCAGCTTCGGCCCGACTAGCGCCCAAGAGACCCAGTACTTC.

This rearrangement joins TRBV7-6 to TRBJ2-5; 7 positions match TRBD2. Germline V gene sequence: CDR1 SGHVS, CDR2 FNYEAQ. Losses at the gene ends were 5 bases for V and 5 bases for J; bases not matched to a gene: 5. This CDR3 has 13 residues. CDR3 DNA: TGTGCCAGCAGCGGGGAGGGCACGGAGACCCAGTACTTC. It is translated as CASSGEGTETQYF.